Below are 8 T cell receptor beta chains sequenced from a single sample in a study of early T cells in non-severe SARS-CoV-2 infection. TCRdb used MiXCR to reprocess the 5' RACE reads, holding one entry per CDR3 protein. The table lists more than 55,000 distinct CDR3 sequences, around 12% of them singletons. Source material: whole blood. These receptors were collected from an adult who was a healthcare worker with PCR-confirmed SARS-CoV-2 infection or an uninfected control (not recorded which).

The chain employs TRBV29-1 and TRBJ1-2; 7 positions agree with TRBD1. The CDR3 sequence is 13 residues long. Losses at the gene ends were 6 bases for V and 3 bases for J; bases not matched to a gene: 7. Per germline, CDR1 SQVTM and CDR2 ANQGSEA. The CDR3 coding sequence is TGCAGCGTCCTTACCGGGACAGACTATGGCTACACCTTC. It specifies CSVLTGTDYGYTF.

This clonotype has just a few counts. The chain has TRBV29-1 and TRBJ2-7, with TRBD2 as a possible D gene (6 bases). Deletions cut 4 bases from V and 7 bases from J, with 17 bases between. Germline lookup yields CDR1 SQVTM and CDR2 ANQGSEA. The CDR3 extends over 13 amino acids. CDR3 loop: CSVAGTDGGEQYF. CDR3 DNA: TGCAGCGTTGCCGGGACGGACGGAGGGGAGCAGTACTTC.

The V call is TRBV28, the J call TRBJ2-7, with TRBD1 matching over 9 bases. In germline, CDR1 is MDHEN, CDR2 SYDVKM. The CDR3 extends over 13 amino acids. The ends lost 3 bases at V and 3 bases at J; junction bases unmatched: 0. The CDR3 DNA sequence: TGTGCCAGCAGTTTGACAGGGGGCTACGAGCAGTACTTC. It translates to CASSLTGGYEQYF.

This clonotype was observed at least ten times. The chain combines TRBV28 with TRBJ2-6; D may match TRBD1 or TRBD2 (5 bases each). Trimming took off 1 base at V and 0 bases at J, with 13 bases between the two ends. CDR1 is MDHEN, CDR2 SYDVKM, per germline. This CDR3 has 18 residues. CDR3 DNA: TGTGCCAGCAGTTTATTCCGGGGCGCCACCTCTGGGGCCAACGTCCTGACTTTC. Residues: CASSLFRGATSGANVLTF.

The table lists this clonotype with a few counts. The chain carries TRBV27 and TRBJ1-4; no firm D call. Germline CDR1 is MNHEY and CDR2 is SMNVEV (reference sequence). This CDR3 has 14 amino acids. Trimming shortened V by 6 bases and J by 5 bases, and 13 bases separated the two germline ends. CDR3 DNA sequence: TGTGCCAGCAGCCCCGACCGGAGGAATGAAAAACTGTTTTTT. Translated: CASSPDRRNEKLFF.

This clonotype came up a few times. The J gene is TRBJ2-7, the V gene TRBV12-3 or TRBV12-4, with D unresolved. The ends were cut back, 3 bases at V and 4 bases at J, with 7 bases in the middle. This CDR3 is built from 12 residues. Here the CDR3 DNA reads TGTGCCAGCAGTTTTGGGTTATACGAGCAGTACTTC. This sequence encodes CASSFGLYEQYF.

In its sample, this clonotype was seen a few times. The V call is TRBV6-2 or TRBV6-3, the J call TRBJ2-3; TRBD2 might be the D (5 bases). There are 11 residues in the CDR3. V lost 5 bases, J lost 11 bases, and 11 bases lay in between. Germline CDR1 and CDR2: MNHEY and SVGEGT. The CDR3 sequence is CASSDPGLQYF. The CDR3 region has the DNA TGTGCCAGCAGTGACCCGGGATTGCAGTATTTT.

This clonotype appeared a few times. The chain has TRBV7-9 and TRBJ2-7; 15 bases are shared with TRBD2. Germline CDR1 and CDR2: SEHNR and FQNEAQ (reference sequence). The CDR3 has 16 amino acids. V was pared by 0 bases and J by 3 bases, with 0 bases of the junction left unmatched. The CDR3, as DNA: TGTGCCAGCAGCTTAGCGGGACTAGCGGGGGGCTACGAGCAGTACTTC. Translating it yields CASSLAGLAGGYEQYF.